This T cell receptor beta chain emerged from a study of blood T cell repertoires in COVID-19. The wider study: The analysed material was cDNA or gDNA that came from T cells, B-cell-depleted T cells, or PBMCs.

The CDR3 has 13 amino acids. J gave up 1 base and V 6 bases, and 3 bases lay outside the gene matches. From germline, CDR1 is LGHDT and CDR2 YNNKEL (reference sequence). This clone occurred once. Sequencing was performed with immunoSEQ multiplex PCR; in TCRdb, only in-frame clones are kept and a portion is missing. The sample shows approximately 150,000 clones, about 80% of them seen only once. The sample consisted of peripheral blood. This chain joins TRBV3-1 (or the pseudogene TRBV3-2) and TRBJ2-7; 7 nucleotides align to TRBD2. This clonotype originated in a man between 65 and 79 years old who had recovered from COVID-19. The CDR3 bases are TGTGCCAGCAGGCTTAGCGGGTCCTACGAGCAGTACTTC. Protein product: CASRLSGSYEQYF.